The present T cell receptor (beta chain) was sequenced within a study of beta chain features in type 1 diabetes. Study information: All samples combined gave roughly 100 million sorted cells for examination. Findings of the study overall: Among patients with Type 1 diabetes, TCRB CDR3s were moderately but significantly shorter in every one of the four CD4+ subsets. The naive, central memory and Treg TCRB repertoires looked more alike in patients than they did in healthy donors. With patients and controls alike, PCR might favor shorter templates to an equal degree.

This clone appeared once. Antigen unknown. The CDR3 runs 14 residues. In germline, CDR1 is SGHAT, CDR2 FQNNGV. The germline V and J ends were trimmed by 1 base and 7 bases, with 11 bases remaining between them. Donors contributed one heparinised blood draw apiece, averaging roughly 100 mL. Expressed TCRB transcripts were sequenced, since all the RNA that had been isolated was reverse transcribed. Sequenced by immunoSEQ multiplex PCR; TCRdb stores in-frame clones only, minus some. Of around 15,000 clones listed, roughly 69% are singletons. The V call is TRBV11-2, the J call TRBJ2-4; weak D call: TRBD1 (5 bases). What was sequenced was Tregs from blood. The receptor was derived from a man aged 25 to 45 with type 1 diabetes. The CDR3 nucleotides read TGTGCCAGCAGCTTAGGATCAGGGTTGAACATTCAGTACTTC. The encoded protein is CASSLGSGLNIQYF. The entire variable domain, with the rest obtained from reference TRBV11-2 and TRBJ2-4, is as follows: EAGVAQSPRYKIIEKRQSVAFWCNPISGHATLYWYQQILGQGPKLLIQFQNNGVVDDSQLPKDRFSAERLKGVDSTLKIQPAKLEDSAVYLCASSLGSGLNIQYFGAGTRLSVL.